The 3 T cell receptor beta chains in this list originate from one sample, sequenced in a study of shared clonotypes between healthy human individuals. Only in-frame clones appear in the TCRdb table, and some are missing; sequencing was by immunoSEQ multiplex PCR. In the table there are some 630,000 clones, 95% to 97% of which are singletons. Selected positively for CCR7 and CD45RO-negative, naive CD8 cells excluded terminally differentiated effector memory CD45RA+ cells. The sample was naive CD8+ T cells sorted from blood. The origin of the receptors is a woman younger than 45 in good health.

The chain carries TRBV30 and TRBJ2-5, with 8 bases matching TRBD1. Germline loops: CDR1 GTSNPN, CDR2 SVGIG (reference sequence). The CDR3 spans 16 residues. V trimming: 0 bases; J trimming: 4 bases; junction bases outside the gene matches: 10. The DNA for the CDR3 is TGTGCCTGGAGTGTACCCGAGACAGGGGAGAGAGAGACCCAGTACTTC. This encodes CAWSVPETGERETQYF.

V and J are TRBV11-3 and TRBJ2-5; D may be TRBD1 (5 bases). V gave up 1 base and J gave up 5 bases, with 11 bases separating them. CDR3 length: 14 amino acids. The germline V gene has CDR1 SGHNT and CDR2 YENEEA. For the CDR3, the DNA is TGTGCCAGCAGCTTAGGGGGCATATGGGAGACCCAGTACTTC. This encodes CASSLGGIWETQYF.

The J gene is TRBJ1-4, the V gene TRBV7-2; D is possibly TRBD1 (5 bases). CDR3 length: 14 amino acids. Per the germline V gene, CDR1 is SGHTA and CDR2 is FQGNSA. V gave up 1 base and J gave up 8 bases, with 11 bases separating them. CDR3 sequence reads: CASSLVQGREKLFF. The CDR3 coding sequence is TGTGCCAGCAGCTTAGTCCAGGGAAGGGAAAAACTGTTTTTT.